What follows are 14 T cell receptor beta chains derived from one specimen sequenced in a study of cytomegalovirus exposure and HLA in healthy donors. Amplification used 60 Vbeta primers and 13 Jbeta primers. Assay used: immunoSEQ multiplex PCR; TCRdb lists only in-frame clones, some missing. The table shows 130,000 to 150,000 clones, with roughly four fifths occurring only once. The material sequenced was PBMCs. These receptors all come from a woman aged 60 to 75 in good health and CMV-seropositive.

J is TRBJ2-3 and V is TRBV5-4; weak D call: TRBD1 (7 bases). The germline V and J ends were trimmed by 4 bases and 1 base, with 13 bases remaining between them. The CDR3 loop spans 15 amino acids. The germline gives CDR1 SGHNT, CDR2 YYREEE (reference sequence). In DNA form, the CDR3 reads TGTGCCAGCAGCCCCAGGGGGGAGGGCACAGATACGCAGTATTTT. Translation: CASSPRGEGTDTQYF.

The chain uses TRBV7-2 and TRBJ2-7; 10 bases agree with TRBD2. Per the germline V gene, CDR1 is SGHTA and CDR2 is FQGNSA. The CDR3 runs to 15 residues. With 5 bases clipped from V and 3 bases from J, the junction kept 7 bases outside the gene matches. CDR3 residues: CASSPTSGPGYEQYF. The CDR3 DNA reads TGTGCCAGCAGCCCGACTAGCGGGCCGGGCTACGAGCAGTACTTC.

The V and J genes are TRBV7-9 and TRBJ1-4, with D uncertain. Germline assignment: CDR1 SEHNR and CDR2 FQNEAQ (reference sequence). Trimming stripped 8 bases from V and 10 bases from J, with 20 bases between. The CDR3 consists of 14 residues. The CDR3 here is CASGLDIGLGKLFF. DNA for the CDR3: TGTGCCAGCGGACTTGACATCGGGCTGGGAAAACTGTTTTTT.

This chain joins TRBV4-1 and TRBJ1-1; TRBD1 aligns across 7 bases. Unmatched junction bases numbered 1, after V lost 0 bases and J lost 0 bases. Germline V gives CDR1 MGHRA, CDR2 YSYEKL. This CDR3 spans 15 amino acids. The chain's CDR3 is CASSQETGMNTEAFF. The CDR3 nucleotides are TGCGCCAGCAGCCAAGAGACAGGGATGAACACTGAAGCTTTCTTT.

The chain uses TRBV6-1 and TRBJ2-5, with 7 bases that match TRBD2. Unmatched junction bases numbered 17, after V lost 4 bases and J lost 3 bases. CDR3 length: 18 residues. The germline gives CDR1 MNHNS, CDR2 SASEGT. As DNA, the CDR3 is TGTGCCAGCAGTGGGGAGGGACGAGTGACGATCAGCGAAGAGACCCAGTACTTC. The encoded protein is CASSGEGRVTISEETQYF.

The table lists this clone with a count of one. This sequence joins TRBV28 and TRBJ1-1; D remains unclear. CDR1 and CDR2 (germline): MDHEN, SYDVKM. This CDR3 has 13 amino acids. The V end was cut by 5 bases, the J end by 0 bases, with 7 bases between. The CDR3 region has the DNA TGTGCCAGCAGTAAGTCAGTGAACACTGAAGCTTTCTTT. Encoded protein: CASSKSVNTEAFF. The variable domain in full, with the rest retrieved from reference TRBV28 and TRBJ1-1, is DVKVTQSSRYLVKRTGEKVFLECVQDMDHENMFWYRQDPGLGLRLIYFSYDVKMKEKGDIPEGYSVSREKKERFSLILESASTNQTSMYLCASSKSVNTEAFFGQGTRLTVV.

The rearrangement links TRBV7-3 to TRBJ2-1, with 7 bases matching TRBD2. J was trimmed by 2 bases and V by 5 bases; bases with no gene match: 9. Germline CDR1 is SGHTA and CDR2 is FQGTGA. CDR3 length: 16 amino acids. Here the CDR3 reads CASSVGGSGAYNEQFF. Written as DNA, the CDR3 is TGTGCCAGCAGCGTCGGGGGGTCGGGGGCCTACAATGAGCAGTTCTTC. Filled out from reference TRBV7-3 and TRBJ2-1, the complete variable domain reads GAGVSQTPSNKVTEKGKYVELRCDPISGHTALYWYRQSLGQGPEFLIYFQGTGAADDSGLPNDRFFAVRPEGSVSTLKIQRTERGDSAVYLCASSVGGSGAYNEQFFGPGTRLTVL.

The chain recombines TRBV5-1 with TRBJ2-7, with TRBD2 matching 8 bases. The CDR3 extends over 15 amino acids. Unmatched junction bases numbered 4, after V lost 0 bases and J lost 2 bases. Germline assignment: CDR1 SGHRS and CDR2 YFSETQ. Written as DNA, the CDR3 is TGCGCCAGCAGCTTGGCCGGGACTAGAGCCTACGAGCAGTACTTC. Amino acid sequence: CASSLAGTRAYEQYF.

The chain joins TRBV18 to TRBJ2-3, with 7 positions matching TRBD1. J was trimmed by 4 bases and V by 3 bases; bases with no gene match: 7. The CDR3 runs 15 residues. CDR1 and CDR2 from the germline V gene are KGHSH and LQKENI. CDR3 nucleotides: TGTGCCAGCTCACCCCCCACAGGGGACCCAGATACGCAGTATTTT. Translating it yields CASSPPTGDPDTQYF.

CDR3 bases: TGTGCTAGTGCCCCGGGACTAGCGGGAGGTGGCGAGCAGTACTTC. Translating gives CASAPGLAGGGEQYF. The gene calls are TRBV12-5 and TRBJ2-7, with TRBD2 identical over 15 bases. V gave up 7 bases and J gave up 6 bases; unmatched junction bases: 7. Germline CDR1 and CDR2: LGHNT and FRNRAP. There are 15 residues in the CDR3.

This sequence joins TRBV7-8 and TRBJ2-2, with 7 nucleotides matching TRBD2. The CDR3 is 16 amino acids. CDR1 and CDR2 from the germline V gene are SGHVS and FQNEAQ. The trim removed 1 base at V and 4 bases at J, leaving 6 bases unmatched. The CDR3 here is CASSLVGSGFTGELFF. The CDR3 DNA sequence: TGTGCCAGCAGCTTAGTGGGTAGCGGGTTCACCGGGGAGCTGTTTTTT.

This chain links TRBV5-1 with TRBJ1-3, with D perhaps TRBD1 (5 bases). The CDR3 covers 12 residues. V dropped 7 bases and J dropped 1 base, with 6 bases sitting between them. Germline loops: CDR1 SGHRS, CDR2 YFSETQ. The CDR3 DNA follows: TGCGCCAGCCAGGGATCTGGAAACACCATATATTTT. Encoded protein: CASQGSGNTIYF.

The J gene is TRBJ2-3, the V gene TRBV7-8, with D perhaps TRBD1 (5 bases). V was trimmed by 6 bases and J by 1 base, leaving 11 bases between them. The CDR3 consists of 14 residues. Germline values: CDR1 SGHVS, CDR2 FQNEAQ. The CDR3 nucleotides read TGTGCCAGCAGTTCCAGGGTCGGCACAGATACGCAGTATTTT. It yields the protein CASSSRVGTDTQYF.

This clone is a singleton in its sample. The V gene is TRBV25-1, the J gene TRBJ2-5, with a tentative D call TRBD1 (5 bases). The J call could be wrong; TRBJ2-7 is a better fit for the DNA end. The CDR3 contains 17 residues. Germline loops: CDR1 MGHDK, CDR2 SYGVNS. In DNA, the CDR3 is TGTGCCAGCAGTGAATCCCCTTTAAGGGGTAGAAGGTACGAGCAGTACTTC. This sequence encodes CASSESPLRGRRYEQYF.